A selection of T cell receptor beta chains follows, all from one sample in a study of blood T cell repertoires in COVID-19. Profiled with immunoSEQ multiplex PCR; TCRdb holds only in-frame clones, not every one. The sample has 180,000 or so clones; approximately 83% are singletons. The material sequenced was peripheral blood. The receptors derive from a man aged 55-75 years with acute or convalescent COVID-19. The CDR3 runs from the conserved cysteine through the conserved F or W. A D gene is named only where the DNA matches it firmly. Clone sizes are given selectively: once, few, many, or a class where the clone is expanded.

-	TRBV5-1	TRBD2	TRBJ2-2	CASRTSLTGELFF	TGCGCCAGCCGGACTAGTCTCACCGGGGAGCTGTTTTTT
-	TRBV5-1	TRBD1	TRBJ2-5	CASSPGQVQGTQYF	TGCGCCAGCAGCCCGGGACAGGTACAAGGGACCCAGTACTTC
once	TRBV6-5	-	TRBJ2-2	CASSYKPGQTAGELFF	TGTGCCAGCAGTTACAAACCGGGACAAACGGCCGGGGAGCTGTTTTTT
once	TRBV27	-	TRBJ2-3	CASSRSTDTQYF	TGTGCCAGCAGTCGGAGCACAGATACGCAGTATTTT
-	TRBV28	TRBD1	TRBJ2-1	CASRGTDSYNEQFF	TGTGCCAGCAGGGGGACAGACTCCTACAATGAGCAGTTCTTC
once	TRBV28	TRBD1	TRBJ1-5	CASRARTGRNQPQHF	TGTGCCAGCAGGGCCCGGACAGGGCGCAATCAGCCCCAGCATTTT
-	TRBV10-3	-	TRBJ2-1	CAISDKRDNEQFF	TGTGCCATCAGTGATAAACGAGACAATGAGCAGTTCTTC
-	TRBV29-1	TRBD1	TRBJ2-7	CSVETGGGYEQYF	TGCAGCGTGGAGACAGGGGGAGGTTACGAGCAGTACTTC
-	TRBV24-1	TRBD1	TRBJ2-1	CATSDRQGRNEQFF	TGTGCCACCAGTGACCGACAGGGGAGGAATGAGCAGTTCTTC
-	TRBV7-3	-	TRBJ2-1	CASSLTLTTSAERFF	TGTGCCAGCAGCTTAACCCTGACTACCTCAGCGGAGCGGTTCTTC
-	TRBV12-3/TRBV12-4	-	TRBJ1-4	CASLRQGGKLFF	TGTGCCAGCCTGAGGCAGGGAGGAAAACTGTTTTTT
few	TRBV7-8	TRBD1	TRBJ2-2	CASSYPTGAQNTGELFF	TGTGCCAGCAGCTACCCGACAGGGGCCCAAAACACCGGGGAGCTGTTTTTT
-	TRBV9	-	TRBJ2-1	CASSLTGNSYNEQFF	TGTGCCAGCTCCCTAACAGGGAACTCCTACAATGAGCAGTTCTTC
-	TRBV6-1	TRBD1	TRBJ1-2	CASSEGTGDYGYTF	TGTGCCAGCAGTGAAGGGACAGGGGACTATGGCTACACCTTC
-	TRBV7-8	TRBD1	TRBJ2-7	CASSWGTGGTGEQYF	TGTGCCAGCAGCTGGGGGACAGGGGGGACTGGGGAGCAGTACTTC
-	TRBV5-5	-	TRBJ2-7	CASSQTLTYEQYF	TGTGCCAGCAGCCAGACATTAACCTACGAGCAGTACTTC
-	TRBV10-3	-	TRBJ2-7	CAISGDTYEQYF	TGTGCCATCAGTGGGGACACTTACGAGCAGTACTTC
-	TRBV5-1	-	TRBJ2-2	CASNQGNSGELFF	TGCGCCAGCAACCAGGGTAATAGCGGGGAGCTGTTTTTT
-	TRBV27	TRBD2	TRBJ2-7	CASSKGFASGAYEQYF	TGTGCCAGCAGTAAAGGGTTTGCTAGCGGAGCCTACGAGCAGTACTTC
-	TRBV3-1/TRBV3-2	-	TRBJ2-4	CASSPYLDSNIQYF	TGTGCCAGCAGCCCGTATCTGGACAGTAACATTCAGTACTTC
-	TRBV7-2	-	TRBJ1-2	CASTRRTQNPGGYTF	TGTGCCAGCACCCGAAGGACACAAAATCCCGGCGGCTACACCTTC
-	TRBV6-1	TRBD2	TRBJ2-1	CASSESRLAGDEQFF	TGTGCCAGCAGTGAATCAAGGCTAGCGGGGGATGAGCAGTTCTTC
-	TRBV7-2	TRBD1	TRBJ1-6	CASSLNGQGYSPLHF	TGTGCCAGCAGCCTCAACGGACAGGGATATTCACCCCTCCACTTT
-	TRBV5-4	-	TRBJ1-6	CASSSSTQSSYNSPLHF	TGTGCCAGCAGCTCCTCGACACAGAGCTCCTATAATTCACCCCTCCACTTT
-	TRBV27	-	TRBJ1-5	CPKYPGETGNQPQHF	TGCCCGAAATACCCGGGGGAGACGGGCAATCAGCCCCAGCATTTT
-	TRBV5-5	-	TRBJ1-5	CASSLGQVDGPNQPQHF	TGTGCCAGCAGCTTGGGACAGGTCGACGGACCCAATCAGCCCCAGCATTTT
-	TRBV30	-	TRBJ2-3	CAGGLGGSTDTQYF	TGTGCCGGGGGCTTGGGCGGGAGCACAGATACGCAGTATTTT